The 12 T cell receptor beta chains given below trace back to one sample, sequenced in a study of identical twins. TCRdb recomputed calls from the 5' RACE reads with MiXCR, one row per CDR3 protein. The table has approximately 500,000 distinct CDR3 sequences, nearly 15% seen once. A further study also used this sample, focusing on yellow fever vaccine responses in identical twins.

Sequenced: CD4+ T cells sorted from blood. The origin of the receptors is a woman aged 18-29 years in good health.

This clonotype was observed a handful of times. The V and J genes are TRBV7-9 and TRBJ2-3; D call uncertain. CDR1 and CDR2 from the germline V gene are SEHNR and FQNEAQ (reference sequence). V gave up 0 bases and J gave up 4 bases, with 8 bases separating them. The CDR3 is 14 amino acids. CDR3 in amino acids: CASSLAVDSDTQYF. CDR3 nucleotides: TGTGCCAGCAGCTTAGCAGTGGATTCAGATACGCAGTATTTT.

This clonotype has at least ten counts. The chain carries TRBV10-3 and TRBJ1-2; D is uncertain. Germline CDR1 and CDR2: ENHRY and SYGVKD. Trimming stripped 6 bases from V and 2 bases from J, with 13 bases between. CDR3 length equals 14 residues. The CDR3 here is CAIREEGVNYGYTF. The CDR3 DNA sequence: TGTGCCATCAGGGAGGAGGGTGTCAACTATGGCTACACCTTC.

V usage is TRBV7-2 and J usage is TRBJ2-1; 10 bases align to TRBD2. The germline V gene encodes CDR1 SGHTA and CDR2 FQGNSA. This CDR3 is built from 16 residues. The V gene end was trimmed by 5 bases and the J gene end by 10 bases; junction bases not matched to a gene: 14. CDR3 loop: CASSQDSGRSAGEQFF. CDR3 bases: TGTGCCAGCAGCCAAGATAGCGGGAGGTCAGCCGGGGAGCAGTTCTTC.

There are a few counts of this clonotype. This chain connects TRBV5-1 to TRBJ1-2; 9 bases fit TRBD1. Germline CDR1 and CDR2: SGHRS and YFSETQ. V lost 2 bases, J lost 2 bases, and 1 base stayed unmatched. This CDR3 contains 14 residues. CDR3 bases: TGCGCCAGCAGCTTCGACAGGGGGAACTATGGCTACACCTTC. Translated: CASSFDRGNYGYTF.

The CDR3 DNA is TGTGCCAGCAATGGGGGCGAGGTCTATACGCAGTATTTT. Protein sequence: CASNGGEVYTQYF. The chain links TRBV28 to TRBJ2-3; weak D call: TRBD1 (6 bases). Germline CDR1 MDHEN, CDR2 SYDVKM. V lost 7 bases, J lost 7 bases, and 15 bases lay in between. The CDR3 contains 13 residues.

This clonotype was picked up a small number of times. This sequence joins TRBV10-3 and TRBJ2-5, with 10 bases fitting TRBD2. Germline V gene lookup returns CDR1 ENHRY and CDR2 SYGVKD. V shed 8 bases and J 3 bases; nucleotides not matched to a gene: 6. There are 14 residues in the CDR3. CDR3 protein: CAIGLAETKETQYF. CDR3 sequence (DNA): TGTGCCATCGGACTAGCGGAGACAAAAGAGACCCAGTACTTC.

The V gene is TRBV20-1, the J gene TRBJ2-2; 8 bases are a match to TRBD2. J gave up 4 bases and V 3 bases, and 7 bases lay outside the gene matches. The CDR3 sequence is 15 residues long. Germline CDR1 and CDR2: DFQATT and SNEGSKA (reference sequence). The CDR3 bases are TGCAGTGCTAGTAGCGGGGTAGCTAGCACCGGGGAGCTGTTTTTT. Protein: CSASSGVASTGELFF.

This clonotype occurred many times. The J gene is TRBJ1-2, the V gene TRBV12-3 or TRBV12-4, with 9 positions matching TRBD1. The CDR3 covers 15 residues. The ends lost 4 bases at V and 4 bases at J; junction bases unmatched: 7. The CDR3 loop is CASSSQDRGGYGYTF. In DNA, the CDR3 is TGTGCCAGCAGTTCGCAAGACAGGGGGGGCTATGGCTACACCTTC.

The chain recombines TRBV6-1 with TRBJ2-1, with D possibly being TRBD2 (6 bases). The CDR3 is 14 residues long. V was pared by 5 bases and J by 6 bases, with 14 bases between. CDR1 is MNHNS and CDR2 is SASEGT in the germline V gene. The CDR3 here is CASSTGLFSNEQFF. The CDR3 region has the DNA TGTGCCAGCAGTACGGGACTCTTCTCCAATGAGCAGTTCTTC.

A few counts support this clonotype. This chain connects TRBV3-1 to TRBJ2-1; D unresolved. The length of the CDR3 is 14 residues. Trimming cost V 3 bases and J 1 base, with 7 bases left between them. From germline, CDR1 is LGHDT and CDR2 YNNKEL (reference sequence). DNA for the CDR3: TGTGCCAGCAGCCAGAGCGAATCCTACAATGAGCAGTTCTTC. Translated: CASSQSESYNEQFF.

The chain employs TRBV12-3 or TRBV12-4 and TRBJ2-1, with D possibly matching TRBD2 (5 bases). Trimming removed 6 bases at V and 4 bases at J, with 22 bases between. There are 17 residues in the CDR3. CDR3 nucleotide sequence: TGTGCCAGCAGACGAAGAGCCCTTTACGGGGATTACAATGAGCAGTTCTTC. This translates into CASRRRALYGDYNEQFF.

This clonotype has just a few counts. The chain has TRBV10-1 and TRBJ2-3; TRBD2 aligns across 11 bases. After removal of 6 bases from V and 2 bases from J, the junction contained 4 bases not matched to a gene. Germline V gene lookup returns CDR1 WNHNN and CDR2 SYGVQD (reference sequence). This CDR3 has 15 amino acids. The CDR3 nucleotides are TGCGCCAGCAGGGCTAGCGGGGGGTCCACAGATACGCAGTATTTT. This translates into CASRASGGSTDTQYF.